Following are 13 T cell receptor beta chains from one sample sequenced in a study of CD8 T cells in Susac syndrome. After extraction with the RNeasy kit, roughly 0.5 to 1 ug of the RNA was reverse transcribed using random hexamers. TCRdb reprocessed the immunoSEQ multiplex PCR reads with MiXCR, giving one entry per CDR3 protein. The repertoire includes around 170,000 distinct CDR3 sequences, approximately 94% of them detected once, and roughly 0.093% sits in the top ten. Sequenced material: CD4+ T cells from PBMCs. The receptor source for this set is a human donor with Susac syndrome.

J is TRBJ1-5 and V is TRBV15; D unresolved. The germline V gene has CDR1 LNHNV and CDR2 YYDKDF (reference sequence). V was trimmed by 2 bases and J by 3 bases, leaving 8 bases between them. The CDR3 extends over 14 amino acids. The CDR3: CATSRPPDNQPQHF. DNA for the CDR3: TGTGCCACCAGCAGACCCCCGGACAATCAGCCCCAGCATTTT.

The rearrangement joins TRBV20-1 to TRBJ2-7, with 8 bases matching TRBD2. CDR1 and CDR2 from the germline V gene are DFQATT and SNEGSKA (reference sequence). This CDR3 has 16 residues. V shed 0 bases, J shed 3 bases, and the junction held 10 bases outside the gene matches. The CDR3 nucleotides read TGCAGTGCTAGAGATTACCGCGGGGGGCCGAACTACGAGCAGTACTTC. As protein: CSARDYRGGPNYEQYF.

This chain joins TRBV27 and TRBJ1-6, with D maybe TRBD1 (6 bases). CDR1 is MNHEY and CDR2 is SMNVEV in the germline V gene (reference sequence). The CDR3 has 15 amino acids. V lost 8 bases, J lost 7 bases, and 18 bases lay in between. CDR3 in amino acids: CASAGDTGTNSPLHF. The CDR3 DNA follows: TGTGCCAGCGCTGGGGACACAGGGACGAATTCACCCCTCCACTTT.

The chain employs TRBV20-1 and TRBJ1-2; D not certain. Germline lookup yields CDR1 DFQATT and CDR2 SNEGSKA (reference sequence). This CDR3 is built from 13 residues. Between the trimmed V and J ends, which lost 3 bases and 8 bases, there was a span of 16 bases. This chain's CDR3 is CSARTDPIKGYTF. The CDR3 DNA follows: TGCAGTGCTAGGACGGATCCTATAAAAGGCTACACCTTC.

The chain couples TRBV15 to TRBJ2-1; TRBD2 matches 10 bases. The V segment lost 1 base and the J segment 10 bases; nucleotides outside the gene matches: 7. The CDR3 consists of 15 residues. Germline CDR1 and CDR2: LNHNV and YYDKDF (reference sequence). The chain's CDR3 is CATSRATSGDGEQFF. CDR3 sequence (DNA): TGTGCCACCAGCAGAGCCACTAGCGGGGATGGGGAGCAGTTCTTC.

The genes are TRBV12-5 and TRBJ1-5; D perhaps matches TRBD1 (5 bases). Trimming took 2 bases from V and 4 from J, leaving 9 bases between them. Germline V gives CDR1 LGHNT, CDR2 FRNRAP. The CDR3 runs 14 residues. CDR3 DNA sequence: TGTGCTAGTGGTTTGTGGGCAGGGAATCAGCCCCAGCATTTT. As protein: CASGLWAGNQPQHF.

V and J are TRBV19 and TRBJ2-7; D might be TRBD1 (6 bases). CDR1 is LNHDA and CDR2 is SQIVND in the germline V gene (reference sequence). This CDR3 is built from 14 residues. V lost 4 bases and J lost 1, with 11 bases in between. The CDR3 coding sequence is TGTGCCAGTAGTAGACAACAGGGTTCCTACGAGCAGTACTTC. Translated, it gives CASSRQQGSYEQYF.

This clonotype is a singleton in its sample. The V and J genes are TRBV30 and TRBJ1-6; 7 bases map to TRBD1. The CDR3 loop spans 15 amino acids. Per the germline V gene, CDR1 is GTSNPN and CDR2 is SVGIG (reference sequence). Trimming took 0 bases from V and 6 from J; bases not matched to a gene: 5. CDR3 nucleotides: TGTGCCTGGAGTGTATCGTCAGGGGGTAATTCACCCCTCCACTTT. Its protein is CAWSVSSGGNSPLHF. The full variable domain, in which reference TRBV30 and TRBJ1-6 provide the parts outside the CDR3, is SQTIHQWPATLVQPVGSPLSLECTVEGTSNPNLYWYRQAAGRGLQLLFYSVGIGQISSEVPQNLSASRPQDRQFILSSKKLLLSDSGFYLCAWSVSSGGNSPLHFGNGTRLTVT.

The CDR3 sequence is CASSEGNEQFF. The CDR3 DNA sequence: TGTGCCAGCAGTGAGGGGAATGAGCAGTTCTTC. V is TRBV7-3 and J is TRBJ2-1; D could derive from TRBD1 or TRBD2 (5 bases each). This CDR3 region has 11 residues. Deletions cut 6 bases from V and 7 bases from J, with 7 bases between. Per germline, CDR1 SGHTA and CDR2 FQGTGA. Full variable domain (outside the CDR3, taken from reference TRBV7-3 and TRBJ2-1): GAGVSQTPSNKVTEKGKYVELRCDPISGHTALYWYRQSLGQGPEFLIYFQGTGAADDSGLPNDRFFAVRPEGSVSTLKIQRTERGDSAVYLCASSEGNEQFFGPGTRLTVL.

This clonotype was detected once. CDR3 in DNA: TGCAGCGTTGTGGGCGTTGCGGGAGTGGGCACAGATACGCAGTATTTT. It codes for CSVVGVAGVGTDTQYF. The chain is built from TRBV29-1 and TRBJ2-3; 7 nucleotides match TRBD2. Looked up from germline, CDR1 is SQVTM and CDR2 is ANQGSEA. The V and J ends lost 4 bases and 1 base, in that order; junction bases with no gene match: 11. The CDR3 runs 16 residues.

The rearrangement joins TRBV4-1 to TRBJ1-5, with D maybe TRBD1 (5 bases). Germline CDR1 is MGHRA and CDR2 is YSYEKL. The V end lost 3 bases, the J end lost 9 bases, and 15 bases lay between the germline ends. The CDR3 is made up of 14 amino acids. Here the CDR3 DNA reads TGCGCCAGCAGCCAGGGGACCCCCTTGCGGCCCCAGCATTTT. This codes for CASSQGTPLRPQHF.

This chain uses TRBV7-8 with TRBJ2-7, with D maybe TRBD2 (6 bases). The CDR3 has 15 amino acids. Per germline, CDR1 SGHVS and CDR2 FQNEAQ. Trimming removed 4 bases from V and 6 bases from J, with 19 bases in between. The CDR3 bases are TGTGCCAGCAGCTCCCGGGAGAGGGGTCTCGGCGAGCAGTACTTC. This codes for CASSSRERGLGEQYF.

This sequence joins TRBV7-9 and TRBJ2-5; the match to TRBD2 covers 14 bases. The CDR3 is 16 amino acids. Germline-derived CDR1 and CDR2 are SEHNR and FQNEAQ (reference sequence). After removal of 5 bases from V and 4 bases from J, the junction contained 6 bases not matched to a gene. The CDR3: CASSRSGTSGGETQYF. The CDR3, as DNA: TGTGCCAGCAGCAGGTCCGGGACTAGCGGGGGAGAGACCCAGTACTTC.